Detailed here is one T cell receptor beta chain. The target of this receptor is not known. It has no much larger one-base neighbor in the sample; base qualities were not kept. The cohort comprised roughly 30 patients with locally advanced or metastatic urothelial carcinoma treated at Memorial Sloan Kettering on a trial protocol. Peripheral blood mononuclear cells were collected from each patient pretreatment and during treatment, giving between 1 and 8 total time points per patient. The Qiagen DNeasy Blood extraction kit was used to purify genomic DNA from total PBMCs and tumor samples. PBMCs were collected pretreatment and during treatment, and were isolated and stored as previously described. Synthetic TCR analog templates were spiked into each PCR so that absolute template abundance could be estimated from read counts. TCRbeta CDR3 regions were amplified from genomic DNA with bias-controlled V and J gene primers using the immunoSEQ assay. Sequencing of rearranged TCRbeta segments was done at approximately 20X coverage. The paper's processing steps were these. Clustering was used to correct sequencing errors, and CDR3s were annotated against IMGT so that V, D and J genes could be assigned. Out-of-frame and stop-codon sequences were excluded, and only productive TCRbeta rearrangements were used in downstream analyses. Clonality was calculated as one minus the Shannon entropy normalized by the log of the number of unique productive sequences. Clones differing between time points or between blood and tumor were identified by Fisher's exact test with Benjamini-Hochberg correction at adjusted p below 0.01. Drawn from immuneACCESS, this table holds only the in-frame rearrangements with V and J called that TCRdb kept. Clones are partly lost; checked studies trace under half to an unresolved V gene and leave the rest unexplained. V and J calls and clone size are given by that table; D and trimming were obtained from the DNA. Within this sample are around 80,000 clones, with approximately 86% of them counted one time only. The top ten clones comprise around 5% of the sample.

CDR1 and CDR2 are read off the germline V gene as ENHRY and SYGVKD. The CDR3 spans 15 residues, from the cysteine through the phenylalanine. Only the CDR3 part of the read is kept: 45 bases, read in frame from the first base. Deletion took 4 bases off V and 2 bases off J, with a span of 15 bases between the germline ends. This entry comes from a study of PD-L1 blockade in urothelial cancer (dated by TCRdb to about 2017). With respect to the entire study: All patients started therapy in the mid-2010s and received atezolizumab 1,200 mg intravenously every 3 weeks. Durable clinical benefit was defined as a progression-free survival longer than 6 months, and TCR features were additionally tested against progression-free survival and overall survival. Blood samples gave a median of around 140,000 T cells and 83,000 or so unique TCRs, with a median clonality of approximately 0.08. About nine tenths of the roughly 29 patients were identified as males with urothelial cancer of bladder origin, and a prior smoking history was reported by 18 of 29 patients. Pretreatment tumor samples, along with matched peripheral blood serially collected before and after atezolizumab treatment, were subjected to TCR sequencing. In the same patients, pretreatment tumors underwent whole exome sequencing and RNA sequencing in addition to TCR sequencing. Blood samples were analyzed 3 weeks after the start of treatment (second dose) and 6 weeks after the start of treatment. Pretreatment blood TCR-seq was available for 27 to 30 patients, at least one posttreatment blood collection was obtained for around 25 patients, and tumor TCR-seq was available for around 25 patients. An ECOG performance status of 0 or 1 was recorded for the patients, and 0 to 3 prior chemotherapy regimens had been received by the patients. Durable clinical benefit was achieved by nine patients but not by the remaining 20. The study, an exploratory multi-omic analysis, examined somatic, immune and clinical correlates of response to PD-L1 blockade with atezolizumab in urothelial cancer. Points the paper makes about the study in general: Improved progression-free and overall survival was associated with having pretreatment peripheral blood TCR clonality below the median. Because the sample size was small (n ≈ 27) and many of the analyses were exploratory, the results are meant to be hypothesis-generating. At 3 weeks after the start of treatment, tumor-associated TCR clones in peripheral blood had expanded more in patients with durable benefit (n of about 22, p = 0.022).

The rearranged chain carries TRBV10-3 and TRBJ2-7; TRBD2 is possibly the D segment (6 matching bases). Source: PBMCs, taken around atezolizumab (anti-PD-L1) treatment. The receptor comes from a woman in her 70s with urothelial cancer. The nucleotide sequence is given as TGTGCCATCAGTGGCGTGGCGGGACTCGCCTACGAGCAGTACTTC. Its protein reads: CAISGVAGLAYEQYF.